This paragraph covers one TCR beta chain sequence. TCRdb fed the RT-PCR reads into MiXCR, producing one record per CDR3 protein. The sample yields about 400,000 distinct CDR3 sequences, around 15% seen once. The data derive from a study of patients and donors after allogeneic stem cell transplantation. Germline CDR1 SGHTS, CDR2 YDEGEE. Trimming removed 3 bases from V and 4 bases from J; junction bases left unmatched: 6. The CDR3 extends over 15 amino acids. The sequence was obtained from a human donor who was either an allogeneic HSCT recipient or a stem cell or donor lymphocyte infusion donor (not recorded which). It is not recorded whose cells these are; they may come from a transplant donor. The rearrangement links TRBV5-8 to TRBJ2-3; TRBD1 matches 9 bases. Sequencing was carried out using blood, either unsorted or a sorted T cell fraction (not recorded which). CDR3 in DNA: TGTGCCAGCAGCTCGGGACAGGGCTTCGCAGATACGCAGTATTTT. Its protein is CASSSGQGFADTQYF.